This section outlines one TCR beta chain sequence together with its context. Which antigen it targets is not known. No quality values exist for individual bases; no much larger clone is one base distant. The library was generated by PCR. Sequencing relied on an Illumina HiSeq 2500. To normalize quantification of the TCRbeta repertoire, the TCR libraries were built with molecular barcoding that relied on unique molecular identifiers. TCRdb took the public reads, trimmed them with fastp at Q25, ran MiXCR for clone calling and kept in-frame beta chains. Each CDR3 protein gets just one entry, which takes the most common genes and DNA from the rows behind it. The sample records 45,000 to 55,000 distinct CDR3 sequences, roughly 8.7% of which are singletons. Approximately 27% of the sample is taken by the ten largest. The sample's time point, from its label and the paper: day 60 (about 2 months) after transplantation. The treatment or condition label, as the study defines it: allogeneic hematopoietic cell transplantation with graft depleted of TCRalphabeta T cells and CD19 B cells. TCRalphabeta/CD19-depleted allogeneic hematopoietic cell grafts were given to the transplant recipients, all of whom were children.

Its CDR3 holds 14 amino acids, cysteine through phenylalanine. Solely the CDR3 DNA is kept, with 42 bases framed from the first base. From the germline V gene (reference sequence), CDR1 is DFQATT and CDR2 is SNEGSKA. V was cut back by 3 bases and J by 7 bases, leaving a gap of 19 bases between them. The data derive from a study of T-cell reconstitution after alpha-beta-depleted transplantation in children (dated by TCRdb to the mid-2010s). Context from the whole study: T-cell immune reconstitution after TCRalphabeta/CD19-depleted allogeneic hematopoietic cell transplantation in children was quantitatively tracked in the study by means of TCR repertoire profiling.

Findings and caveats that apply to the study as a whole: Over subsequent months, a decline in hyperexpanded clone frequencies was noted, and after one year, T-cell counts and TCRbeta diversity were mostly ascribed to newly produced T cells. In some patients, high TCRbeta diversity at day 60 was attributed to recipient T cells and intrathymic progenitors that had survived conditioning. Apparently early alphabetaT-cell count recovery about two months after transplant reportedly relied on only several hundred rapidly expanded clones derived from non-depleted graft cells.

The receptor was isolated from a male patient under 10 years old who had a stem cell transplant for chronic granulomatous disease, so the T cells may come from the graft donor. The material sequenced was PBMCs, mostly from graft donor cells, taken 60 days after TCRalphabeta/CD19-depleted stem cell transplant. The chain is assembled from TRBV20-1 and TRBJ2-7; TRBD2 might be the D gene, on 5 matching bases. In nucleotides, the sequence is TGCAGTGCTAGTCACGGGATTCGATCGGGGGAGCAGTACTTC. Protein translation: CSASHGIRSGEQYF.